These T cell receptor beta chains were read from a single sample in a study of OX40 agonist ivuxolimab in advanced cancers. Libraries were prepared by immunoSEQ multiplex PCR; TCRdb keeps only in-frame clonotypes and omits some of them. The data contain more than 11,000 clones, around 82% of them singletons. The sample in question was CD4+ or CD8+ T cells sorted from blood, obtained in a trial of the OX40 agonist ivuxolimab. Receptor source: an adult with an advanced solid tumor such as melanoma, head and neck, liver or kidney cancer. CDR3s include the opening cysteine and the closing phenylalanine or tryptophan. D genes are given only for firm matches. Clone size is shown for a subset of rows, as once, few, many or a class of expanded clone.

TRBJ1-2 | 15 | TRBV4-3 | TRBD1 | - | TGCGCCAGCAGCCAACGGCGAGGACAGGTAGATGGCTACACCTTC | CASSQRRGQVDGYTF
TRBJ2-1 | 15 | TRBV4-1 | TRBD2 | - | TGCGCCAGCAGCCAAGGACTAGCGGGATCGGATGAGCAGTTCTTC | CASSQGLAGSDEQFF
TRBJ2-1 | 15 | TRBV13 | TRBD2 | - | TGTGCCAGCAGCTCCACTAGCGGGAGAAGAAATGAGCAGTTCTTC | CASSSTSGRRNEQFF
TRBJ2-3 | 17 | TRBV10-3 | TRBD2 | few | TGTGCCATCGGGTTACCAGTTTCGGGAGGGGGTAGGGATACGCAGTATTTT | CAIGLPVSGGGRDTQYF
TRBJ2-7 | 14 | TRBV21-1 | - | few | TGTGCCAGCGCCCAGGACAGGGGTTACCACGAGCAGTACTTC | CASAQDRGYHEQYF
TRBJ1-2 | 11 | TRBV19 | - | - | TGTGCCAGTAGTATCTCGCAGGACTACACCTTC | CASSISQDYTF
TRBJ1-1 | 13 | TRBV6-5 | - | - | TGTGCCACCCGTGGGAGTATGAACACTGAAGCTTTCTTT | CATRGSMNTEAFF
TRBJ2-3 | 15 | TRBV13 | TRBD1 | - | TGTGCCAGCAGCCTCCGGACAGGGGGCACAGATACGCAGTATTTT | CASSLRTGGTDTQYF
TRBJ2-5 | 15 | TRBV5-4 | TRBD2 | - | TGTGCCAGCAGCTCTGGGGCCAGCGGGGTGGAGACCCAGTACTTC | CASSSGASGVETQYF
TRBJ2-1 | 14 | TRBV27 | - | - | TGTGCCAGCAGTTTGGCCACTACTTACAATGAGCAGTTCTTC | CASSLATTYNEQFF
TRBJ2-2 | 13 | TRBV6-4 | - | once | TGTGCCAGCAGTGACTCGTTTACGGGGGAGCTGTTTTTT | CASSDSFTGELFF
TRBJ2-7 | 11 | TRBV7-2 | - | - | TGTGCCAGCAGCTACAACTACGAGCAGTACTTC | CASSYNYEQYF
TRBJ2-5 | 13 | TRBV19 | - | - | TGTGCCAGTAGTCCATCAGGGGGGGAGACCCAGTACTTC | CASSPSGGETQYF
TRBJ1-1 | 13 | TRBV7-9 | - | - | TGTGCCAGCAACTTAGGAAGGAAAGACGAAGCTTTCTTT | CASNLGRKDEAFF
TRBJ2-1 | 14 | TRBV18 | - | - | TGTGCCAGCTCACCAGAGGGAACCTACAATGAGCAGTTCTTC | CASSPEGTYNEQFF
TRBJ1-1 | 14 | TRBV7-9 | - | - | TGTGCCAGCAGCTTAGCCGCAGGAAACACTGAAGCTTTCTTT | CASSLAAGNTEAFF
TRBJ2-7 | 13 | TRBV6-6 | - | once | TGTGCCAGCAGTTACGCACGGTCGGGTGAGCAGTACTTC | CASSYARSGEQYF
TRBJ2-7 | 15 | TRBV6-5 | TRBD2 | - | TGTGCCAGCACCCCGACTAGCGGAGTCTCCTACGAGCAGTACTTC | CASTPTSGVSYEQYF
TRBJ2-1 | 16 | TRBV4-1 | TRBD1 | - | TGCGCCAGCAGCCACCTAGACAGGGGCATCGTGGATGAGCAGTTCTTC | CASSHLDRGIVDEQFF
TRBJ2-4 | 14 | TRBV28 | TRBD1 | - | TGTGCCAGCAGAAAGACAGGGAGACGAAACATTCAGTACTTC | CASRKTGRRNIQYF
TRBJ2-7 | 13 | TRBV5-4 | - | medium-sized | TGTGCCAGCAGCGAAGGGGACAACTACGAGCAGTACTTC | CASSEGDNYEQYF
TRBJ2-7 | 14 | TRBV6-6 | TRBD1 | - | TGTGCCAGCAGTTACGGCAACAGGGGTTACGAGCAGTACTTC | CASSYGNRGYEQYF
TRBJ1-2 | 14 | TRBV27 | - | - | TGTGCCAGTGGGGGACCGACCTCTAACTATGGCTACACCTTC | CASGGPTSNYGYTF
TRBJ2-3 | 14 | TRBV28 | - | - | TGTGCCAGCAGTTTGGGACCGTCCACAGATACGCAGTATTTT | CASSLGPSTDTQYF
TRBJ2-1 | 15 | TRBV19 | TRBD2 | - | TGTGCCAGTAGGGTAGCGGGATCGACTTACAATGAGCAGTTCTTC | CASRVAGSTYNEQFF
TRBJ2-1 | 17 | TRBV4-3 | TRBD2 | - | TGCGCCAGCAGCCAACCGGGACTAGCGGGAAATTACAATGAGCAGTTCTTC | CASSQPGLAGNYNEQFF
TRBJ2-7 | 13 | TRBV7-9 | - | - | TGTGCCAGCAGCCGGGACAACTCCTACGAGCAGTACTTC | CASSRDNSYEQYF
TRBJ2-7 | 14 | TRBV7-9 | TRBD1 | - | TGTGCCAGCAGCTTAGAAGGGACAGGGGGCGAGCAGTACTTC | CASSLEGTGGEQYF
TRBJ2-7 | 13 | TRBV30 | - | - | TGTGCCTGGATGGGGTCATACTCCTACGAGCAGTACTTC | CAWMGSYSYEQYF
TRBJ2-7 | 15 | TRBV5-3 | TRBD1 | - | TGTGCCAGAAGTAGTGACAGGGCAGGAACCTACGAGCAGTACTTC | CARSSDRAGTYEQYF
TRBJ2-4 | 15 | TRBV5-4 | TRBD2 | - | TGTGCCAGCAGCCTTTTAACGGGAGGTAAAAACATTCAGTACTTC | CASSLLTGGKNIQYF